Listed below are T cell receptor beta chains from one sample, sequenced in a study of shared clonotypes between healthy human individuals. Profiled with immunoSEQ multiplex PCR; TCRdb holds only in-frame clones, not every one. Of 2 million to 3 million clones in the sample, approximately 93% were seen once. Material: naive CD4+ T cells from PBMCs. Every receptor here comes from a man in his late teens or twenties in good health. Some clones in this sample may be carry-over from other donors' samples. Each CDR3 is given with its conserved first and last residue. D genes are given only for firm matches. Not all rows give a size; the values are once, few, many and, for expanded clones, a class.

>TRBV7-2|.|once|TRBJ2-7
TGTGCCAGCAGCTTAGCTGGCGGACGAGCCTACGAGCAGTACTTC
CASSLAGGRAYEQYF
>TRBV7-9|.|.|TRBJ2-5
TGTGCCAGCAGCTTAGTCGGGGCTGCCCAAGAGACCCAGTACTTC
CASSLVGAAQETQYF
>TRBV28|TRBD1|.|TRBJ2-5
TGTGCCAGCACGGCGGGCAGGGGGATTCAAGAGACCCAGTACTTC
CASTAGRGIQETQYF
>TRBV10-3|TRBD2|.|TRBJ2-1
TGTGCCATCAATCAGCGGGAGGGATACAATGAGCAGTTCTTC
CAINQREGYNEQFF
>TRBV5-6|.|.|TRBJ2-3
TGTGCCAGCAGCTGGAGGCCGGGAGACACAGATACGCAGTATTTT
CASSWRPGDTDTQYF
>TRBV28|.|.|TRBJ1-2
TGTGCCAGCAGTTCCCCCTTACAGACTAACTATGGCTACACCTTC
CASSSPLQTNYGYTF
>TRBV11-2|TRBD1|.|TRBJ2-3
TGTGCCAGCAGCGACCCGGGACAGGGGGTAGCAGATACGCAGTATTTT
CASSDPGQGVADTQYF
>TRBV11-2|.|.|TRBJ1-1
TGTGCCAGCAGCTTAGTTCCCCCGGACCCACGGAACACTGAAGCTTTCTTT
CASSLVPPDPRNTEAFF
>TRBV6-1|TRBD1|.|TRBJ2-5
TGTGCCAGCAGAGTACAGGGGGCAGGGAGGGAGACCCAGTACTTC
CASRVQGAGRETQYF
>TRBV25-1|.|.|TRBJ1-4
TGTGCCAGCAGTGACCCCAGCGGGGGTGAAAAACTGTTTTTT
CASSDPSGGEKLFF
>TRBV4-2|TRBD1|.|TRBJ2-3
TGTGCCAGCAGCCAAGTCGGGACAGGGGGGTCCACAGATACGCAGTATTTT
CASSQVGTGGSTDTQYF
>TRBV4-1|TRBD2|.|TRBJ2-1
TGCGCCAGCAGCCGTAGCGGGAGGGCCGGTGAGCAGTTCTTC
CASSRSGRAGEQFF
>TRBV27|TRBD1|.|TRBJ1-1
TGTGCCAGCAGTGGGGGACAGGGACACACTGAAGCTTTCTTT
CASSGGQGHTEAFF
>TRBV5-8|TRBD1|.|TRBJ1-1
TGTGCCAGCAGCCCAAGGACAGGCGGCGGCACTGAAGCTTTCTTT
CASSPRTGGGTEAFF
>TRBV11-2|TRBD2|.|TRBJ2-1
TGTGCCAGCAGCTCCCTAGCGGGAGTTTACAATGAGCAGTTCTTC
CASSSLAGVYNEQFF
>TRBV11-3|.|.|TRBJ2-1
TGTGCCAGCAGCTCCCGGGGTGTGGAGCAGTTCTTC
CASSSRGVEQFF
>TRBV18|.|once|TRBJ2-1
TGTGCCAGCTCACCACCCGGGACACCCTCCTACAATGAGCAGTTCTTC
CASSPPGTPSYNEQFF
>TRBV11-2|.|.|TRBJ1-3
TGTGCCAGCAGCTTAGAAGGGCTCTCTGGAAACACCATATATTTT
CASSLEGLSGNTIYF
>TRBV7-8|TRBD2|.|TRBJ2-6
TGTGCCAGCAGCTTCGGGGGGATAGCTGGGGCCAACGTCCTGACTTTC
CASSFGGIAGANVLTF
>TRBV5-1|.|.|TRBJ2-1
TGCGCCAGCAGCTCGCAGGGAGGTGGGGACGGCGGAAGCTCCTACAATGAGCAGTTCTTC
CASSSQGGGDGGSSYNEQFF
>TRBV5-1|TRBD1|.|TRBJ2-3
TGCGCCAGCAGCTTGGAGGGGGCGGCAGATACGCAGTATTTT
CASSLEGAADTQYF
>TRBV18|.|few|TRBJ1-1
TGTGCCAGCTCCCCGACGATGGACACTGAAGCTTTCTTT
CASSPTMDTEAFF
>TRBV19|TRBD1|.|TRBJ2-7
TGTGCCAGTAGTGCCGGACCGGGACAGGGGGCAGGGGAATCCTACGAGCAGTACTTC
CASSAGPGQGAGESYEQYF
>TRBV2|.|.|TRBJ2-2
TGTGCCAGCAGTGAGGCAGGACAGTTCGGGACCGGGGAGCTGTTTTTT
CASSEAGQFGTGELFF
>TRBV6-5|.|.|TRBJ2-3
TGTGCCAGCAGTCAAGGACGGGTTACGCAGTATTTT
CASSQGRVTQYF
>TRBV7-9|TRBD2|.|TRBJ2-7
TGTGCCAGCAGCTTGGGACTAGCGGTATACGAGCAGTACTTC
CASSLGLAVYEQYF
>TRBV23-1|TRBD1|once|TRBJ1-1
TGCGCCAGCAGTGACAGGGGAGCGATGAACACTGAAGCTTTCTTT
CASSDRGAMNTEAFF
>TRBV19|.|.|TRBJ1-3
TGTGCCAGTACCACCCCCTTGGGGAGATCTGGAAACACCATATATTTT
CASTTPLGRSGNTIYF
>TRBV7-2|TRBD2|.|TRBJ2-5
TGTGCCAGCAGCCTCACTAGCGGGAGTCAAGAGACCCAGTACTTC
CASSLTSGSQETQYF
>TRBV6-1|TRBD1|.|TRBJ1-1
TGTGCCAGCAGTGAAAGACAGGGAGGGACTGAAGCTTTCTTT
CASSERQGGTEAFF
>TRBV5-1|TRBD1|.|TRBJ2-7
TGCGCCAGCACCCTGGGACAGCCCTCCTACGAGCAGTACTTC
CASTLGQPSYEQYF
>TRBV6-1|.|.|TRBJ2-3
TGTGCCAGCGGCCAAGGGCGGGATACGCAGTATTTT
CASGQGRDTQYF
>TRBV18|TRBD1|.|TRBJ1-1
TGTGCCAGCTCTCCACGTGGGACAGATGAAGCTTTCTTT
CASSPRGTDEAFF
>TRBV11-2|.|.|TRBJ1-2
TGTGCCAGCAGCCCCCCCGGTCGGCAGGGCTCTAAGGACTATGGCTACACCTTC
CASSPPGRQGSKDYGYTF
>TRBV5-8|.|.|TRBJ1-5
TGTGCCAGCAGCCCGGGAACGAGCACAAATCAGCCCCAGCATTTT
CASSPGTSTNQPQHF
>TRBV28|TRBD2|.|TRBJ2-3
TGTGCCAGCAGTAAAGGACTAGCGGGAGGGCTGACAGATACGCAGTATTTT
CASSKGLAGGLTDTQYF
>TRBV19|.|.|TRBJ1-2
TGTGCCAGTAGCCCCAGCGGGCGTCTTAATAGGAGCTACACCTTC
CASSPSGRLNRSYTF
>TRBV28|TRBD1|.|TRBJ1-1
TGTGCCAGCAACCACAGGACAGGGGGTACTGAAGCTTTCTTT
CASNHRTGGTEAFF
>TRBV10-3|TRBD2|.|TRBJ2-1
TGTGCCATCGCCCTGACTAGCGGGAACGGTGAGCAGTTCTTC
CAIALTSGNGEQFF
>TRBV27|.|.|TRBJ2-3
TGTGCCAGCAGTTTTTGGCAGTACACAGATACGCAGTATTTT
CASSFWQYTDTQYF
>TRBV10-3|.|.|TRBJ2-2
TGTGCCATCAGTGAGACTTGGGGGGCGAGGAACACCGGGGAGCTGTTTTTT
CAISETWGARNTGELFF
>TRBV7-8|.|.|TRBJ2-3
TGTGCCAGCAGCTCCCGCACAGATACGCAGTATTTT
CASSSRTDTQYF
>TRBV9|.|.|TRBJ2-1
TGTGCCAGCAGCGTAGTAGCGGACCCCTACAATGAGCAGTTCTTC
CASSVVADPYNEQFF
>TRBV19|TRBD1|.|TRBJ1-1
TGTGCCAGTAGTAGGCGGACAGGGGGAAGGCTTTTTGGTACTGAAGCTTTCTTT
CASSRRTGGRLFGTEAFF
>TRBV28|TRBD1|.|TRBJ2-7
TGTGCCAGCAGTTCACCCGGGACAGCGAACTTCTACGAGCAGTACTTC
CASSSPGTANFYEQYF